This is a list of T cell receptor beta chains from one sample in a study of response to subunit inactivated influenza vaccine. TCRdb independently ran MiXCR on the RT-PCR reads; one entry per CDR3 protein. The repertoire holds hundreds of thousands of distinct CDR3 sequences, with 14% as singletons. The specimen comprised PBMCs from blood, sampled 14 to 15 days before vaccination. Receptors originate from a man over 45 who received an inactivated influenza vaccine. Each CDR3 is given with its conserved first and last residue. D genes are given only for firm matches. For some rows the clone size is stated as once, few or many, or as a class when expanded; others skip it.

len	v_gene	d_gene	abundance	j_gene	CDR3aa	CDR3nt
15	TRBV7-9	TRBD1	few	TRBJ2-7	CASSRNRDSSYEQYF	TGTGCCAGCAGCCGTAACCGGGACAGCTCCTACGAGCAGTACTTC
15	TRBV28	.	many	TRBJ1-2	CASSLPRTTGGGYTF	TGTGCCAGCAGTTTACCCCGGACCACCGGGGGTGGCTACACCTTC
14	TRBV20-1	TRBD2	.	TRBJ2-5	CSASPLAGQETQYF	TGCAGTGCTAGCCCGCTAGCGGGGCAAGAGACCCAGTACTTC
16	TRBV5-1	.	many	TRBJ2-1	CASSLHPTGSYNEQFF	TGCGCCAGCAGCTTACATCCGACCGGGTCCTACAATGAGCAGTTCTTC
14	TRBV5-1	TRBD1	.	TRBJ1-5	CASSPMDRAQPHHF	TGCGCCAGCAGCCCCATGGACAGGGCTCAGCCCCATCATTTT
16	TRBV4-3	TRBD2	.	TRBJ2-1	CASSQERLAGSHEQFF	TGCGCCAGCAGCCAAGAACGACTAGCGGGGTCCCATGAGCAGTTCTTC
12	TRBV29-1	.	.	TRBJ2-1	CSVGWGYNEQFF	TGCAGCGTTGGGTGGGGTTACAATGAGCAGTTCTTC
12	TRBV29-1	.	few	TRBJ1-2	CSVREGPYGYTF	TGCAGCGTTCGTGAGGGGCCCTATGGCTACACCTTC
16	TRBV2	TRBD1	.	TRBJ2-2	CASSSGNRGTTGELFF	TGTGCCAGCAGTTCTGGGAACAGGGGGACCACCGGGGAGCTGTTTTTT
14	TRBV20-1	.	few	TRBJ1-3	CSASRGGSGNTIYF	TGCAGTGCTAGCCGGGGAGGGTCTGGAAACACCATATATTTT
15	TRBV12-3/TRBV12-4	TRBD2	.	TRBJ2-2	CASRRAGANTGELFF	TGTGCCAGCAGACGAGCGGGAGCGAACACCGGGGAGCTGTTTTTT
17	TRBV7-2	TRBD1	few	TRBJ2-4	CASSPWTGWRAKNIQYF	TGTGCCAGCAGCCCTTGGACAGGTTGGAGGGCCAAAAACATTCAGTACTTC
16	TRBV4-3	TRBD2	.	TRBJ2-5	CASSQDGTSGQETQYF	TGCGCCAGCAGCCAAGATGGGACTAGCGGACAAGAGACCCAGTACTTC
16	TRBV5-5	TRBD2	.	TRBJ2-7	CASSLAFSGFSYEQYF	TGTGCCAGCAGCTTGGCCTTTAGCGGGTTCTCCTACGAGCAGTACTTC
12	TRBV29-1	.	few	TRBJ1-1	CSVSGMNTEAFF	TGCAGCGTTTCCGGGATGAACACTGAAGCTTTCTTT
12	TRBV24-1	.	few	TRBJ2-2	CATADHTGELFF	TGTGCCACGGCTGATCACACCGGGGAGCTGTTTTTT
13	TRBV5-1	TRBD1	.	TRBJ2-7	CASAGTGFYEQYF	TGCGCCAGCGCCGGGACAGGGTTTTACGAGCAGTACTTC
13	TRBV12-3/TRBV12-4	.	.	TRBJ1-2	CATTRGGDYGYTF	TGTGCCACTACCCGGGGGGGGGACTATGGCTACACCTTC
14	TRBV15	.	.	TRBJ2-1	CATSRDRASNEQFF	TGTGCCACCAGCAGAGACAGGGCTTCCAATGAGCAGTTCTTC
14	TRBV20-1	TRBD1	few	TRBJ1-5	CSASGTGGYQPQHF	TGCAGTGCTTCCGGGACAGGGGGCTATCAGCCCCAGCATTTT
14	TRBV20-1	.	few	TRBJ2-7	CSASPRTLVDEQYF	TGCAGTGCTAGTCCCCGAACATTAGTGGACGAGCAGTACTTC
16	TRBV5-8	TRBD2	.	TRBJ2-1	CASSRSGTSGGDEQFF	TGTGCCAGCAGCCGATCCGGGACTAGCGGGGGTGATGAGCAGTTCTTC
15	TRBV5-1	TRBD1	many	TRBJ2-3	CASSGQGLGTDTQYF	TGCGCCAGCAGCGGACAGGGGTTGGGCACAGATACGCAGTATTTT
16	TRBV5-1	TRBD2	few	TRBJ2-5	CASSLALAGIQETQYF	TGCGCCAGCAGCTTGGCTCTAGCGGGAATACAAGAGACCCAGTACTTC
14	TRBV10-2	.	few	TRBJ1-1	CASSEFGANTEAFF	TGCGCCAGCAGTGAGTTCGGGGCGAACACTGAAGCTTTCTTT
12	TRBV7-9	.	few	TRBJ2-2	CATVRVTGELFF	TGTGCCACAGTTCGGGTCACCGGGGAGCTGTTTTTT